These 30 T cell receptor beta chains share one sample of origin, sequenced in a study of blood T cell repertoires in COVID-19. Profiled with immunoSEQ multiplex PCR; TCRdb holds only in-frame clones, not every one. The table lists 160,000 or so clones, around 84% of them singletons. Input material: PBMCs or T cells enriched from blood (not recorded which). These receptors all stem from a woman aged 50 to 60 who had recovered from COVID-19.

V usage is TRBV7-2 and J usage is TRBJ2-7; 9 positions match TRBD1. Germline values: CDR1 SGHTA, CDR2 FQGNSA. There are 14 residues in the CDR3. V lost 5 bases, J lost 2 bases, and 4 bases stayed unmatched. The chain's CDR3 is CASSPQGATYEQYF. CDR3 in DNA: TGTGCCAGCAGCCCACAGGGGGCGACCTACGAGCAGTACTTC.

The V call is TRBV11-3, the J call TRBJ2-1; the match to TRBD2 covers 10 bases. CDR3 size: 15 residues. Germline CDR1 and CDR2: SGHNT and YENEEA. The V gene end was trimmed by 1 base and the J gene end by 4 bases; junction bases not matched to a gene: 1. CDR3 protein: CASSLVSGGYNEQFF. The CDR3 DNA is TGTGCCAGCAGCTTAGTTAGCGGGGGGTACAATGAGCAGTTCTTC.

The count of this clone is one. The rearrangement joins TRBV20-1 to TRBJ1-2; D unclear. The CDR3 sequence is 12 residues long. CDR1 is DFQATT, CDR2 SNEGSKA, per germline (reference sequence). Trimming pared 3 bases from V and 2 bases from J, leaving 7 bases between. As DNA, the CDR3 is TGCAGTGCTAGTGGGCCCAACTATGGCTACACCTTC. Its translation is CSASGPNYGYTF.

The CDR3 nucleotides read TGTGCCAGCAGCTGGAGGACAGAGAACACTGAAGCTTTCTTT. This sequence encodes CASSWRTENTEAFF. The chain has TRBV11-2 and TRBJ1-1; D perhaps matches TRBD1 (6 bases). V dropped 4 bases and J dropped 1 base, with 10 bases sitting between them. The germline CDR1 and CDR2 sequences are SGHAT and FQNNGV. The CDR3 length is 14 residues.

V is TRBV6-5 and J is TRBJ1-2; a weak D match, TRBD1 (6 bases). There are 14 residues in the CDR3. Germline-derived CDR1 and CDR2 are MNHEY and SVGAGI. The V end was cut by 5 bases, the J end by 3 bases, with 13 bases between. This CDR3 reads CASSLQGVDYGYTF. The CDR3 DNA reads as TGTGCCAGCAGTCTACAGGGAGTCGACTATGGCTACACCTTC.

The chain combines TRBV18 with TRBJ2-1; D uncertain. Germline V gene sequence: CDR1 KGHSH, CDR2 LQKENI. V shed 6 bases and J shed 7 bases, with 13 bases lying between them. This CDR3 region has 13 residues. CDR3 amino acids: CASSQLDRNEQFF. CDR3 bases: TGTGCCAGCTCCCAACTCGATCGTAATGAGCAGTTCTTC.

The chain links TRBV11-3 to TRBJ1-1; weak D call: TRBD1 (6 bases). The CDR3 contains 12 residues. V lost 1 base to trimming and J lost 8 bases, with 8 bases between them. The germline V gene encodes CDR1 SGHNT and CDR2 YENEEA. In DNA form, the CDR3 reads TGTGCCAGCAGCTTAGGGGGGCCGGAAGCTTTCTTT. Protein: CASSLGGPEAFF.

This sequence joins TRBV9 and TRBJ2-2, with TRBD2 identical over 7 bases. V dropped 4 bases and J dropped 0; count of bases not matched to a gene: 6. CDR1 is SGDLS, CDR2 YYNGEE, per germline. CDR3 size: 16 residues. The CDR3 sequence is CASSFQAGTNTGELFF. The CDR3 DNA follows: TGTGCCAGCAGCTTCCAAGCGGGAACGAACACCGGGGAGCTGTTTTTT.

A few counts support this clone. The chain employs TRBV5-1 and TRBJ2-3; a possible D gene is TRBD1 (6 bases). Per germline, CDR1 SGHRS and CDR2 YFSETQ. The V and J ends lost 3 bases and 2 bases respectively, with 7 bases between them. This CDR3 has 13 residues. The CDR3 region is CASSYRDTDTQYF. In DNA form, the CDR3 reads TGCGCCAGCAGCTACAGGGACACAGATACGCAGTATTTT.

This chain joins TRBV19 and TRBJ1-4; TRBD1 is a possible D gene (6 bases). Trimming removed 11 bases at V and 7 bases at J, with 17 bases between. Germline V gene sequence: CDR1 LNHDA, CDR2 SQIVND (reference sequence). CDR3 length: 13 amino acids. For the CDR3, the DNA is TGTGCCGTGAAGGGGGTTGAGGCTGAAAAACTGTTTTTT. Protein product: CAVKGVEAEKLFF. Using reference TRBV19 and TRBJ1-4 for the parts outside the CDR3, the full variable domain is DGGITQSPKYLFRKEGQNVTLSCEQNLNHDAMYWYRQDPGQGLRLIYYSQIVNDFQKGDIAEGYSVSREKKESFPLTVTSAQKNPTAFYLCAVKGVEAEKLFFGSGTQLSVL.

This clone has just a few counts. The CDR3 region has the DNA TGTGCCAGCAGTTTCTACCCGACGACTAGCGGGATCTACGAGCAGTACTTC. This gives the protein CASSFYPTTSGIYEQYF. This rearrangement joins TRBV28 to TRBJ2-7; 11 nucleotides align to TRBD2. V dropped 3 bases and J dropped 3; count of bases not matched to a gene: 10. The CDR3 has 17 amino acids. Germline values: CDR1 MDHEN, CDR2 SYDVKM.

The chain combines TRBV5-1 with TRBJ1-5, with 7 bases fitting TRBD1. J was trimmed by 5 bases and V by 2 bases; bases with no gene match: 1. CDR3 length: 13 residues. The germline V gene has CDR1 SGHRS and CDR2 YFSETQ. CDR3 nucleotides: TGCGCCAGCAGCTTTGACAGGGATCAGCCCCAGCATTTT. Residues: CASSFDRDQPQHF. Combining the CDR3 with reference TRBV5-1 and TRBJ1-5 gives the whole variable domain KAGVTQTPRYLIKTRGQQVTLSCSPISGHRSVSWYQQTPGQGLQFLFEYFSETQRNKGNFPGRFSGRQFSNSRSEMNVSTLELGDSALYLCASSFDRDQPQHFGDGTRLSIL.

The V gene is TRBV10-3, the J gene TRBJ2-3, with a tentative D call TRBD2 (6 bases). V was cut by 8 bases and J by 3 bases, with 15 bases left in between. Germline V gives CDR1 ENHRY, CDR2 SYGVKD. The CDR3 consists of 14 residues. The CDR3 nucleotides are TGTGCCATCCCCGGCGGAGGGCGTACAGATACGCAGTATTTT. Protein product: CAIPGGGRTDTQYF.

The chain carries TRBV24-1 and TRBJ2-3; possibly TRBD1 for D (5 bases). CDR1 is KGHDR and CDR2 is SFDVKD in the germline V gene. V lost 4 bases to trimming and J lost 0 bases, with 13 bases between them. The CDR3 is 16 residues long. The CDR3 sequence: CATSEGRTTSTDTQYF. Here the CDR3 DNA reads TGTGCCACCAGTGAGGGGCGGACCACTAGCACAGATACGCAGTATTTT.

The J gene is TRBJ2-2, the V gene TRBV27, with 11 bases identical to TRBD1. The length of the CDR3 is 16 residues. With V trimmed by 4 bases and J by 6 bases, 7 bases remained unmatched. In germline, CDR1 is MNHEY, CDR2 SMNVEV (reference sequence). The CDR3 nucleotides read TGTGCCAGCAGTTCGACCGGGACAGGGGGTCCCGGGGAGCTGTTTTTT. Its protein is CASSSTGTGGPGELFF.

The chain links TRBV10-3 to TRBJ1-4; possibly TRBD1 for D (5 bases). CDR1 and CDR2 (germline): ENHRY, SYGVKD. The CDR3 totals 15 residues. V lost 10 bases, J lost 4 bases, and 19 bases lay in between. CDR3 amino acids: CATTPRQGLNEKLFF. CDR3 coding DNA: TGTGCCACCACCCCCCGGCAGGGCCTTAATGAAAAACTGTTTTTT.

The V gene is TRBV4-3, the J gene TRBJ2-7, with 7 positions matching TRBD2. The V gene end was trimmed by 0 bases and the J gene end by 7 bases; junction bases not matched to a gene: 12. CDR1 and CDR2 (germline): LGHNA, YSLEER. This CDR3 contains 16 residues. This CDR3 reads CASSQDWAGVRQEQYF. CDR3 bases: TGCGCCAGCAGCCAAGATTGGGCGGGAGTTCGTCAGGAGCAGTACTTC.

CDR3 protein: CASRGLAGVADTQYF. As DNA, the CDR3 is TGTGCCAGCAGAGGACTAGCGGGAGTTGCAGATACGCAGTATTTT. The chain recombines TRBV28 with TRBJ2-3; TRBD2 aligns across 13 bases. V lost 6 bases and J lost 4; bases outside the gene matches: 4. Germline CDR1 is MDHEN and CDR2 is SYDVKM. The CDR3 has 15 amino acids. Full variable domain (remainder filled in from reference TRBV28 and TRBJ2-3): DVKVTQSSRYLVKRTGEKVFLECVQDMDHENMFWYRQDPGLGLRLIYFSYDVKMKEKGDIPEGYSVSREKKERFSLILESASTNQTSMYLCASRGLAGVADTQYFGPGTRLTVL.

The gene calls are TRBV2 and TRBJ2-5, with D unclear. The germline gives CDR1 SNHLY, CDR2 FYNNEI. The V gene lost 3 bases and the J gene lost 6 bases, with 8 bases spanning the gap. The length of the CDR3 is 12 residues. The CDR3 DNA is TGTGCCAGCAGTGATCAGTGGCAGACCCAGTACTTC. Its translation is CASSDQWQTQYF.

The rearrangement uses TRBV5-8 and TRBJ1-2; weak D call: TRBD1 (5 bases). The CDR3 length is 15 residues. With 5 bases removed from V and 5 bases from J, the gap between germline ends came to 19 bases. CDR1 and CDR2 from the germline V gene are SGHTS and YDEGEE. The CDR3 DNA is TGTGCCAGCAGGTTAGGAACAACGGGGGTATATGGCTACACCTTC. Encoded protein: CASRLGTTGVYGYTF. The full variable domain, in which reference TRBV5-8 and TRBJ1-2 provide the parts outside the CDR3, is EAGVTQSPTHLIKTRGQQATLRCSPISGHTSVYWYQQALGLGLQFLLWYDEGEERNRGNFPPRFSGRQFPNYSSELNVNALELEDSALYLCASRLGTTGVYGYTFGSGTRLTVV.

The genes are TRBV11-3 and TRBJ2-3; 11 bases agree with TRBD2. With V trimmed by 4 bases and J by 1 base, 7 bases remained unmatched. CDR3 length equals 17 residues. Germline lookup yields CDR1 SGHNT and CDR2 YENEEA. CDR3 nucleotides: TGTGCCAGCAGCTCGTTGACTAGCGGGGATGGCACAGATACGCAGTATTTT. Amino acid sequence: CASSSLTSGDGTDTQYF.

The chain carries TRBV6-6 and TRBJ1-2; TRBD1 agrees at 7 bases. The CDR3 totals 14 residues. In germline, CDR1 is MNHNY, CDR2 SVGAGI (reference sequence). V trimming: 0 bases; J trimming: 7 bases; junction bases outside the gene matches: 5. The CDR3 coding sequence is TGTGCCAGCAGTTACTCGACAGGGATAGGTGGCTACACCTTC. This sequence encodes CASSYSTGIGGYTF.

CDR3 in amino acids: CASSVAGGPYNEQFF. In nucleotides, the CDR3 is TGTGCCAGCAGCGTTGCGGGAGGGCCTTACAATGAGCAGTTCTTC. This chain uses TRBV9 with TRBJ2-1, with 9 bases matching TRBD2. J lost 4 bases, V lost 2 bases, and 4 bases had no gene match. Looked up from germline, CDR1 is SGDLS and CDR2 is YYNGEE. This CDR3 has 15 residues.

This clone was recorded once. V gene TRBV7-6 combines with J gene TRBJ2-3; possible D gene TRBD2, 6 bases. Trimming shortened V by 9 bases and J by 5 bases, and 27 bases separated the two germline ends. The germline V gene encodes CDR1 SGHVS and CDR2 FNYEAQ. The CDR3 contains 17 residues. As DNA, the CDR3 is TGTGCCAGAGAGAGAGGAGGGGCAGCGGAGAGGAGAGATACGCAGTATTTT. This codes for CARERGGAAERRDTQYF.

The chain recombines TRBV6-1 with TRBJ1-6; no clear D. This CDR3 has 16 amino acids. The V and J ends lost 2 bases and 1 base respectively, with 9 bases between them. Per germline, CDR1 MNHNS and CDR2 SASEGT. CDR3 sequence reads: CASSESGGSYNSPLHF. The DNA for the CDR3 is TGTGCCAGCAGTGAATCAGGAGGGTCCTATAATTCACCCCTCCACTTT.

V is TRBV5-4 and J is TRBJ2-5; D may be TRBD1 (6 bases). Germline assignment: CDR1 SGHNT and CDR2 YYREEE (reference sequence). V gave up 4 bases and J gave up 5 bases, with 6 bases separating them. CDR3 length equals 11 residues. The CDR3 is CASSQGETQYF. The CDR3 region has the DNA TGTGCCAGCAGCCAGGGGGAGACCCAGTACTTC.

The chain uses TRBV6-1 and TRBJ2-4, with D possibly TRBD1 on 6 matching bases. This CDR3 is built from 18 residues. In germline, CDR1 is MNHNS, CDR2 SASEGT. The ends were cut back, 0 bases at V and 2 bases at J, with 17 bases in the middle. The CDR3 DNA is TGTGCCAGCAGTGAAGCGGTCCATGGGGGCCAAACCAAAAACATTCAGTACTTC. Translation gives CASSEAVHGGQTKNIQYF.

This chain uses TRBV7-2 with TRBJ1-2; D is perhaps TRBD1 (5 bases). This CDR3 contains 14 residues. Germline values: CDR1 SGHTA, CDR2 FQGNSA. The V end was cut by 3 bases, the J end by 3 bases, with 11 bases between. The DNA of the CDR3 is TGTGCCAGCAGCTTCGGGGGGGTGGACTATGGCTACACCTTC. Protein: CASSFGGVDYGYTF.

This clone appeared a few times. The gene calls are TRBV19 and TRBJ1-5, with D possibly matching TRBD1 (6 bases). The CDR3 runs to 14 residues. Germline V gene lookup returns CDR1 LNHDA and CDR2 SQIVND (reference sequence). Trimming took 0 bases from V and 6 from J, leaving 9 bases between them. The CDR3 here is CASSIDVGAQPQHF. In DNA form, the CDR3 reads TGTGCCAGTAGTATAGATGTGGGGGCTCAGCCCCAGCATTTT. Full variable domain (remainder filled in from reference TRBV19 and TRBJ1-5): DGGITQSPKYLFRKEGQNVTLSCEQNLNHDAMYWYRQDPGQGLRLIYYSQIVNDFQKGDIAEGYSVSREKKESFPLTVTSAQKNPTAFYLCASSIDVGAQPQHFGDGTRLSIL.

V usage is TRBV5-1 and J usage is TRBJ1-4, with 7 bases matching TRBD1. The CDR3 sequence is 14 residues long. With V trimmed by 4 bases and J by 6 bases, 6 bases remained unmatched. From germline, CDR1 is SGHRS and CDR2 YFSETQ. The CDR3 nucleotides are TGCGCCAGCAGCGCCCTTGGGACAGATGAAAAACTGTTTTTT. Amino acids: CASSALGTDEKLFF. Variable domain in full (rest from reference TRBV5-1 and TRBJ1-4): KAGVTQTPRYLIKTRGQQVTLSCSPISGHRSVSWYQQTPGQGLQFLFEYFSETQRNKGNFPGRFSGRQFSNSRSEMNVSTLELGDSALYLCASSALGTDEKLFFGSGTQLSVL.